This TCR beta chain comes out of a study of blood T cell repertoires in COVID-19. Participants reported their clinical history, and cohort assignment relied on those reports. Germline CDR1 MNHNY, CDR2 SVGAGI (reference sequence). The CDR3 sequence is 14 residues long. The germline V and J ends were trimmed by 7 bases and 4 bases, with 17 bases remaining between them. Sequencing was performed with immunoSEQ multiplex PCR; in TCRdb, only in-frame clones are kept and a portion is missing. The repertoire holds approximately 210,000 clones, with around 80% as singletons. The chain has TRBV6-6 and TRBJ2-7; D unresolved. This TCR came from a man younger than 45 with acute COVID-19. The sample consisted of PBMCs or T cells enriched from blood (not recorded which). The DNA of the CDR3 is TGTGCCAGCACCAAAAGCCAACTGCAATACGAGCAGTACTTC. It yields the protein CASTKSQLQYEQYF.